A selection of T cell receptor beta chains follows, all from one sample in a study of blood T cell repertoires in COVID-19. Data came from immunoSEQ multiplex PCR; TCRdb stores just in-frame clones and leaves some out. The sample contains 150,000 to 250,000 clones, roughly 87% of which appear only once. Sequences were obtained from PBMCs or T cells enriched from blood (not recorded which). These receptors were taken from a woman aged 30 to 39 who had recovered from COVID-19. CDR3s leave out the opening cysteine and the closing phenylalanine or tryptophan. The listing skips clone size in some rows; elsewhere it reads once, few, many or a size class.

j_call clone_size v_call cdr3_aa
TRBJ1-2 few TRBV7-9 ASSKLQGGGYT
TRBJ1-5 once TRBV2 ASTLRSNQPQH
TRBJ1-6 NA TRBV28 ASRGGQGVRSPLH
TRBJ1-5 NA TRBV6-5 ASSWGQKYQPQH
TRBJ2-1 NA TRBV5-4 ASSSRGRGNEQF
TRBJ2-2 NA TRBV6-2/TRBV6-3 ASSYGLAGGDGELF
TRBJ1-1 NA TRBV4-3 ASSPTGTVNTEAF
TRBJ2-2 NA TRBV12-5 ASALVAGELF
TRBJ1-2 NA TRBV27 ASSFTELSHYGYT
TRBJ1-5 NA TRBV4-1 ASSQLGLNQPQH
TRBJ1-5 NA TRBV6-5 ASRDRGRNQPQH
TRBJ1-5 NA TRBV3-1/TRBV3-2 ASSQAIANQPQH
TRBJ1-5 NA TRBV19 ASRRGQVNQPQH